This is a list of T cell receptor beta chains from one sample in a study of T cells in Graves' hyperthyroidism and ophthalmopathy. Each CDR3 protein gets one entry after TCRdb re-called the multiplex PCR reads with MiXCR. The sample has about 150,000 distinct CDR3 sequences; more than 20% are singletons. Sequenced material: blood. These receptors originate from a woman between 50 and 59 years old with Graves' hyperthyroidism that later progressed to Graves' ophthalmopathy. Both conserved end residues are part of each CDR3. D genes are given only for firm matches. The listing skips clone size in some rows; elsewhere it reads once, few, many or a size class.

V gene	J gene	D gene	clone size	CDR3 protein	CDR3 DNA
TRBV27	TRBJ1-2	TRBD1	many	CASRPGQGPGYTF	TGTGCCAGCAGACCGGGACAGGGCCCTGGCTACACCTTC
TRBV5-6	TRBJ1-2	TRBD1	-	CASSYWDRGHGYTF	TGTGCCAGCAGCTATTGGGACAGGGGCCATGGCTACACCTTC
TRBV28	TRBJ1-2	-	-	CACFGRGYGYTF	TGTGCCTGCTTTGGGAGAGGCTATGGCTACACCTTC
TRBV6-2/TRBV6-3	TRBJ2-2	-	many	CASATGVTGELFF	TGTGCCAGCGCAACAGGAGTCACCGGGGAGCTGTTTTTT
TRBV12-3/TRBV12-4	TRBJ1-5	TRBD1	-	CASSTGGGGQPQHF	TGTGCCAGCAGTACAGGGGGTGGCGGGCAGCCCCAGCATTTT
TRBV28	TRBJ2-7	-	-	CASGEPGTHSYEQYF	TGTGCCAGTGGCGAACCCGGGACACACTCCTACGAGCAGTACTTC
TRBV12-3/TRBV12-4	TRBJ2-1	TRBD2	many	CASRSSGGYNEQFF	TGTGCCAGCAGATCATCGGGAGGGTACAATGAGCAGTTCTTC
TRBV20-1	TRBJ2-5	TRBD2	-	CSAEGRTSNSQETQYF	TGCAGTGCTGAGGGCCGGACTAGCAACTCTCAAGAGACCCAGTACTTC
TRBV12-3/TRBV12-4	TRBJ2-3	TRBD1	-	CASSLGGGPDTQYF	TGTGCCAGCAGTTTAGGAGGGGGCCCAGATACGCAGTATTTT
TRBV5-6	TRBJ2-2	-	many	CASTLGPVNTGELFF	TGTGCCAGCACCCTGGGACCCGTGAACACCGGGGAGCTGTTTTTT
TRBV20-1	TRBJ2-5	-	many	CSAQTMGTQYF	TGCAGTGCCCAAACAATGGGGACCCAGTACTTC
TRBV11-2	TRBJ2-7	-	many	CASSATCEQYF	TGTGCCAGCAGCGCCACCTGCGAGCAGTACTTC
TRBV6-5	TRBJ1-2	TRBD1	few	CASSYSKGGDYTF	TGTGCCAGCAGTTACTCGAAAGGGGGCGACTACACCTTC
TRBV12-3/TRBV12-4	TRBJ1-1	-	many	CASSQTGNTEAFF	TGTGCCAGCAGCCAGACAGGGAACACTGAAGCTTTCTTT
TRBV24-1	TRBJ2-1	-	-	CATSDRAGAHNEQFF	TGTGCCACCAGTGACAGGGCAGGGGCCCACAATGAGCAGTTCTTC
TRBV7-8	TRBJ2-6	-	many	CASAVGAAGANVLTF	TGTGCCAGCGCCGTGGGGGCGGCTGGGGCCAACGTCCTGACTTTC
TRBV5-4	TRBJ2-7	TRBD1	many	CASSFRTGNDEQYF	TGTGCCAGCAGCTTCCGGACAGGGAACGACGAGCAGTACTTC
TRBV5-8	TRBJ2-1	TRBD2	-	CASSSSRTSGIVSYNEQFF	TGTGCCAGCAGCTCCTCCCGGACTAGCGGGATTGTCTCCTACAATGAGCAGTTCTTC
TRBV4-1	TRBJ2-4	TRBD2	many	CASSQAGTSGSPAKNIQYF	TGCGCCAGCAGCCAAGCCGGGACTAGCGGGAGTCCGGCCAAAAACATTCAGTACTTC
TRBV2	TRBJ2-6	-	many	CASRLGGGANVLTF	TGTGCCAGCAGGCTCGGTGGCGGGGCCAACGTCCTGACTTTC
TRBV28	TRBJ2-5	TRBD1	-	CASSKYLQGAVYF	TGTGCCAGCAGTAAATACCTGCAGGGGGCGGTGTACTTC
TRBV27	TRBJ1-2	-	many	CASSLSSPRGDYGYTF	TGTGCCAGCAGTTTATCTAGCCCCCGGGGGGACTATGGCTACACCTTC
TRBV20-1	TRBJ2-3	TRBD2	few	CSARLAGVGDTQYF	TGCAGTGCCCGACTAGCGGGAGTGGGTGATACGCAGTATTTT
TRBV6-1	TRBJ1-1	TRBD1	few	CASSRTIQGVEAFF	TGTGCCAGCAGTCGGACGATACAGGGGGTTGAAGCTTTCTTT
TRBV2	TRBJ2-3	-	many	CASSIITDTQYF	TGTGCCAGCAGTATTATCACAGATACGCAGTATTTT
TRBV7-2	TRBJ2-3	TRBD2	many	CASSLGPSGSTADTQYF	TGTGCCAGCAGCTTAGGGCCTAGCGGGAGCACGGCAGATACGCAGTATTTT
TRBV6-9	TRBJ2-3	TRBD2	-	CASSYSSGRAEGRTDTQYF	TGTGCCAGCAGTTATTCTAGCGGGAGGGCCGAGGGTCGCACAGATACGCAGTATTTT
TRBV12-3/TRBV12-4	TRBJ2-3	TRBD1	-	CASSSGTGGINTDTQYF	TGTGCCAGCAGCTCCGGGACAGGGGGGATTAACACAGATACGCAGTATTTT
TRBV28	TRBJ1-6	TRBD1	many	CASSRTLSGTGGPLHF	TGTGCCAGCAGCAGAACCCTATCCGGGACAGGGGGACCCCTCCACTTT
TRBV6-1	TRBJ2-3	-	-	CASRKVGAADTQYF	TGTGCCAGCAGGAAGGTAGGGGCCGCAGATACGCAGTATTTT
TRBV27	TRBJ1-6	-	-	CASSSSSGSYNSPLHF	-
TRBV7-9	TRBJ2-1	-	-	CASSPAESPEYNEQFF	TGTGCCAGCAGTCCAGCCGAGTCTCCTGAGTACAATGAGCAGTTCTTC
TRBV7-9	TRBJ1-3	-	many	CASSESDGDMEGGNTIYF	TGTGCCAGCAGCGAGTCCGACGGGGACATGGAGGGTGGAAACACCATATATTTT